This T cell receptor beta chain originates from a study of blood T cell repertoires in COVID-19. Germline CDR1 is SGHAT and CDR2 is FQNNGV. V shed 5 bases, J shed 2 bases, and the junction held 6 bases outside the gene matches. CDR3 size: 16 residues. Original methodology: How many nucleated cells were present was estimated from reference gene primer amplification. Produced via immunoSEQ multiplex PCR; TCRdb's table is partial and in-frame only. The V and J calls and clone size were taken over from that table, and D and trimming were inferred from the DNA. The data show roughly 330,000 clones, 80% to 90% seen once. Everyone who took part was roughly 18 to 89 years old, and they came from 20 to 25 US areas. Symptom resolution, clearance, or two negative PCRs marked donors in Cohort 3 as recovered.

The receptor was derived from a woman between 18 and 29 years old who had recovered from COVID-19. Sequenced: PBMCs or T cells enriched from blood (not recorded which). The chain uses TRBV11-2 and TRBJ2-3; TRBD2 matches at 11 bases. CDR3 protein: CASSPRLAGTTDTQYF. DNA for the CDR3: TGTGCCAGCAGCCCTCGACTAGCGGGGACCACAGATACGCAGTATTTT.